These T cell receptor beta chains were read from a single sample in a study of patients and donors after allogeneic stem cell transplantation. TCRdb re-derived calls from the RT-PCR reads in MiXCR, one entry per CDR3 protein. The repertoire holds 900,000 to 1,000,000 distinct CDR3 sequences, with approximately 18% as singletons. The specimen was blood, either unsorted or a sorted T cell fraction (not recorded which). These receptors were taken from a human donor who was either an allogeneic HSCT recipient or a stem cell or donor lymphocyte infusion donor (not recorded which). It is not recorded whose cells these are; they may come from a transplant donor. CDR3s include the opening cysteine and the closing phenylalanine or tryptophan. A D gene is named only where the DNA matches it firmly. Size is stated for part of the rows, as once, few or many counts, or as a class when the clone is expanded.

NA,TRBV12-3/TRBV12-4,TRBJ2-3,NA,TGTGCCAGCAGTTTAGAGGGTGATACGCAGTGTTTT,CASSLEGDTQCF
few,TRBV29-1,TRBJ2-7,TRBD1,TGCAGCGTACGAACGGGACAGGGCGGCTACGAGCAGTACTTC,CSVRTGQGGYEQYF
few,TRBV20-1,TRBJ2-7,TRBD2,TGCAGTGCAGGGACTAGCGGGGGAGGGCAGTACTTC,CSAGTSGGGQYF
few,TRBV11-2,TRBJ2-3,TRBD2,TGTGCCAGCAGCTCTAGCGGGGGGGAAAGCACAGATACGCAGTATTTT,CASSSSGGESTDTQYF
NA,TRBV15,TRBJ2-7,TRBD1,TGTGCCACCAGCAGAGCCCCTGGACAGGGAGTAGACGAGCAGTACTTC,CATSRAPGQGVDEQYF
NA,TRBV20-1,TRBJ2-5,TRBD2,TGCAGTGCTAGATTAGCGGGAGGGCTGAAAGAGACCCAGTACTTC,CSARLAGGLKETQYF
NA,TRBV15,TRBJ2-1,NA,TGTGCCACCAGCAGCGGGGAGAATTACAATGAGCAGTTCTTC,CATSSGENYNEQFF
few,TRBV12-3/TRBV12-4,TRBJ2-3,NA,TGTGCCAGCAGCCCCGGCTGGGACAGCACAGATACGCAGTATTTT,CASSPGWDSTDTQYF
NA,TRBV6-5,TRBJ1-1,NA,TGTGCCAGCAGTTACTCGGGTCAGCACAGTGAAGCTTTCTTT,CASSYSGQHSEAFF
NA,TRBV20-1,TRBJ1-5,NA,TGCAGTGCTAGAGATTCAAGGATTTTTGATCAGCCCCAGCATTTT,CSARDSRIFDQPQHF
NA,TRBV5-1,TRBJ2-3,NA,TGCGCCAGCAGCAGGACGGACGCCGGGGTAGGAGATACGCAGTATTTT,CASSRTDAGVGDTQYF
few,TRBV5-1,TRBJ1-2,TRBD1,TGCGCCAGCAGCCTGCGGACAGGGGATATCTATGGCTACACCTTC,CASSLRTGDIYGYTF
NA,TRBV30,TRBJ2-7,NA,TGTGCCTGGAGGTCCAGTTACGAGCAGTACTTC,CAWRSSYEQYF
few,TRBV2,TRBJ2-2,TRBD1,TGTGCCAGCAGATCCGACAGGGCGAGCACCGGGGAGCTGTTTTTT,CASRSDRASTGELFF
NA,TRBV6-5,TRBJ2-5,NA,TGTGCCAGCAGTTACTCTCGTGGATTAGGAGAGACCCAGTACTTC,CASSYSRGLGETQYF
NA,TRBV20-1,TRBJ2-2,NA,TGCAGTGCTAGCGGGCGACTGGGGGCCACCGGGGAGCTGTTTTTT,CSASGRLGATGELFF
few,TRBV4-3,TRBJ2-7,NA,TGCGCCAGCAGCCAAGATCGAGTCGGGGGAACTTCCTACGAGCAGTACTTC,CASSQDRVGGTSYEQYF
NA,TRBV5-1,TRBJ2-7,NA,TGCGCCAGCAGCTTGGCCCAGCCTTTCTACGAGCAGTACTTC,CASSLAQPFYEQYF
NA,TRBV20-1,TRBJ1-5,NA,TGCAGTGCCCGAGGGCGGAACCTGATTAATCAGCCCCAGCATTTT,CSARGRNLINQPQHF
few,TRBV3-1,TRBJ1-2,NA,TGTGCCAGCAGCCAACAGGGGAAGGATGGCTACACCTTC,CASSQQGKDGYTF
NA,TRBV6-2/TRBV6-3,TRBJ1-1,NA,TGTGCCAGCAAGTCAAGTAGCAGGCGGTCTATGTACACTGAAGCTTTCTTT,CASKSSSRRSMYTEAFF
NA,TRBV7-8,TRBJ1-1,NA,TGTGCCAGCAGCCGCACAACAGGACATGAAGCTTTCTTT,CASSRTTGHEAFF
NA,TRBV7-9,TRBJ1-4,NA,TGTGCCAGCAGCTTAGTTTACGAAAAACTGTTTTTT,CASSLVYEKLFF
many,TRBV6-1,TRBJ2-7,NA,TGTGCCAGCAGTGAAGCTTGGCGTTACTACGAGCAGTACTTC,CASSEAWRYYEQYF
NA,TRBV10-3,TRBJ1-2,NA,TGTGCCTCCGGCTCGGTTGACTATGGCTACACCTTC,CASGSVDYGYTF
once,TRBV2,TRBJ1-2,NA,TGTGCCAGCAGTGAAAAACGCCCTTGGCATGGCTACACCTTC,CASSEKRPWHGYTF
NA,TRBV10-3,TRBJ2-4,TRBD2,TGTGCCATCAGTGCGGAATCTAGCGGGGGCCTACTAGCCAAAAACATTCAGTACTTC,CAISAESSGGLLAKNIQYF
few,TRBV20-1,TRBJ2-7,NA,TGCAGTGCTACCCCCGCCTCCTACGAGCAGTACTTC,CSATPASYEQYF
NA,TRBV3-1,TRBJ2-3,TRBD2,TGTGCCAGCAGCCCCGTCGCTAGCGGGAGGGCAACAGATACGCAGTATTTT,CASSPVASGRATDTQYF
few,TRBV20-1,TRBJ2-1,TRBD2,TGCAGTGCTAGGCGGGGGAGCTCCTACAATGAGCAGTTCTTC,CSARRGSSYNEQFF
few,TRBV30,TRBJ2-7,TRBD1,TGTGCCTGGAGACAGGGGACCTACGAGCAGTACTTC,CAWRQGTYEQYF
many,TRBV12-3/TRBV12-4,TRBJ2-1,NA,TGTGCCAGCAGTTTATTTCTGAACAATGAGCAGTTCTTC,CASSLFLNNEQFF
NA,TRBV5-1,TRBJ2-2,TRBD2,TGCGCCAGCAGCTGGGGACTAGCGGGATTCTCCCGCACCGGGGAGCTGTTTTTT,CASSWGLAGFSRTGELFF
NA,TRBV13,TRBJ2-1,TRBD1,TGTGCCAGCAGCTTAGCGGGACAGGGTCCAAATGAGCAGTTCTTC,CASSLAGQGPNEQFF
many,TRBV5-1,TRBJ2-2,TRBD2,TGCGCCAGCAGCGTAACTAGCGGCGACACCGGGGAGCTGTTTTTT,CASSVTSGDTGELFF
NA,TRBV9,TRBJ2-3,NA,TGTGCCAGCAGCGTCGGCGTCGTCACAGATACGCAGTATTTT,CASSVGVVTDTQYF
few,TRBV7-9,TRBJ2-3,NA,TGTGCCAGCAGCTTACGATGGTTCACAGATACGCAGTATTTT,CASSLRWFTDTQYF
NA,TRBV5-5,TRBJ2-1,TRBD2,TGTGCCAGCAGAACACTAGCGGGGGGTAGGAATGAGCAGTTCTTC,CASRTLAGGRNEQFF
NA,TRBV4-2,TRBJ2-5,NA,TGTGCCAGCAGCCAAGATCTGGGGCGGGAGACCCAGTACTTC,CASSQDLGRETQYF
NA,TRBV24-1,TRBJ1-2,NA,TGTGCCACCAGTGACCCGACGAGAGGGGCCAACTATGGCTACACCTTC,CATSDPTRGANYGYTF
NA,TRBV4-1,TRBJ2-7,TRBD2,TGCGCCAGCAGCTATCTCGCCACGGGAGGTCTTGCCTACGAGCAGTACTTC,CASSYLATGGLAYEQYF
NA,TRBV30,TRBJ1-2,NA,TGTGCCTGGTATGGTGGCAGCCTCTCCTATGGCTACACCTTC,CAWYGGSLSYGYTF
few,TRBV6-5,TRBJ1-2,NA,TGTGCCAGCAGTTATAGCGGCAGGGGAGACTATGGCTACACCTTC,CASSYSGRGDYGYTF
NA,TRBV9,TRBJ2-2,NA,TGTGCCAGCAGCGTAGCAACGGAGGGCGGGGAGCTGTTTTTT,CASSVATEGGELFF
NA,TRBV9,TRBJ2-7,TRBD1,TGTGCCAGCAGCGAAAGGACAGGGGTGTTGGTCGAGCAGTACTTC,CASSERTGVLVEQYF
NA,TRBV6-1,TRBJ1-1,TRBD1,TGTGCCAGCAGACTCATCGGACAGGGGAGAACTGAAGCTTTCTTT,CASRLIGQGRTEAFF
many,TRBV12-3/TRBV12-4,TRBJ2-7,TRBD2,TGTGCCAGCAGTTCTCGAGATAGCGGGACCGAGCAGTACTTC,CASSSRDSGTEQYF
NA,TRBV20-1,TRBJ1-1,NA,TGCAGTGCTAGAGATTATCGGGAAGAGGACACTGAAGCTTTCTTT,CSARDYREEDTEAFF
few,TRBV13,TRBJ1-1,TRBD1,TGTGCCAGCAGCTCCCGGACAGGGCGAATGGGGACTGAAGCTTTCTTT,CASSSRTGRMGTEAFF
NA,TRBV7-9,TRBJ2-7,TRBD2,TGTGCCAGCAGCTTGGGTAGAGGGAGGGTCTCCTACGAGCAGTACTTC,CASSLGRGRVSYEQYF
NA,TRBV5-5,TRBJ2-1,TRBD2,TGTGCCAGCAGCTTGGGGCTAGCGGGAGGTGTATCCTACAATGAGCAGTTCTTC,CASSLGLAGGVSYNEQFF
NA,TRBV18,TRBJ1-5,NA,TGTGCCAGCTCACCACGGGAAGCCCTAGACAATCAGCCCCAGCATTTT,CASSPREALDNQPQHF
many,TRBV7-9,TRBJ2-7,NA,TGTGCCAGCAGCCCGCGAGGAGACTACGAGCAGTACTTC,CASSPRGDYEQYF
few,TRBV6-1,TRBJ2-5,NA,TGTGCCAGCAGGGGAATCTCCCAAGAGACCCAGTACTTC,CASRGISQETQYF
few,TRBV3-1,TRBJ2-3,NA,TGTGCCAGCAGCCAAGGCCTTAGGGGGGAGTGGACTACAGATACGCAGTATTTT,CASSQGLRGEWTTDTQYF
few,TRBV21-1,TRBJ2-7,NA,TGTGCCAGCAGCAAAGATCTAGCGGGAGGTTTGTACGAGCAGTACTTC,CASSKDLAGGLYEQYF
few,TRBV27,TRBJ2-1,NA,TGTGCCACCAAAAGACTACCTGTGAGTGTACATGAGCAGTTCTTC,CATKRLPVSVHEQFF
few,TRBV20-1,TRBJ2-5,NA,TGCAGTGGGAAGTACAGACCGTACCAAGAGACCCAGTACTTC,CSGKYRPYQETQYF
NA,TRBV29-1,TRBJ2-5,TRBD2,TGCAGCGTTGTGGTAGCGGGGGGTGAAGAGACCCAGTACTTC,CSVVVAGGEETQYF